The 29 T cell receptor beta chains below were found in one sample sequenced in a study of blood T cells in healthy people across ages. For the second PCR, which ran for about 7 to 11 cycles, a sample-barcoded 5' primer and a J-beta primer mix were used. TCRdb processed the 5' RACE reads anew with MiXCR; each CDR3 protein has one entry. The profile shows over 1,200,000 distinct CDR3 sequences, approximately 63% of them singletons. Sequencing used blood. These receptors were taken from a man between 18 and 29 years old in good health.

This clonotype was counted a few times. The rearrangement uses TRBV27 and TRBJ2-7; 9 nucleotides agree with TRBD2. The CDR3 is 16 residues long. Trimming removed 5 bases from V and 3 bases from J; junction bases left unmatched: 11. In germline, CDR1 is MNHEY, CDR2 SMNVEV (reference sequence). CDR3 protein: CASSPRGLASNYEQYF. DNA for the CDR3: TGTGCCAGCAGTCCTAGAGGACTAGCGTCGAACTACGAGCAGTACTTC.

DNA for the CDR3: TGCAGCGTTGAAGATAGGGGCGGCCTCTCTGGGGCCAACGTCCTGACTTTC. Its protein is CSVEDRGGLSGANVLTF. The rearrangement links TRBV29-1 to TRBJ2-6; D may be TRBD1 (5 bases). Deletions cut 0 bases from V and 0 bases from J, with 12 bases between. Germline V gives CDR1 SQVTM, CDR2 ANQGSEA. The length of the CDR3 is 17 residues. The whole variable domain, remainder taken from reference TRBV29-1 and TRBJ2-6, is SAVISQKPSRDICQRGTSLTIQCQVDSQVTMMFWYRQQPGQSLTLIATANQGSEATYESGFVIDKFPISRPNLTFSTLTVSNMSPEDSSIYLCSVEDRGGLSGANVLTFGAGSRLTVL.

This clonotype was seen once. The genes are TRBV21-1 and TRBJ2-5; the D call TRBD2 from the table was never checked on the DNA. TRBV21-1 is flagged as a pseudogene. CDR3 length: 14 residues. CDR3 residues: CASRNTGSNKTQYF. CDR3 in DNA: TGTGCCAGCCGCAACACGGGGAGTAATAAGACCCAGTACTTC.

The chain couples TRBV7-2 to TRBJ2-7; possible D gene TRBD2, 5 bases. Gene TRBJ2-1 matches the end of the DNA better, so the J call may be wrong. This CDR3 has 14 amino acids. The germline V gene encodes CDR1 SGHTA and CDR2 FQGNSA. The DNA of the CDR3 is TGTGCCAGCAGCTTGCGGGCAGCTAACAATGAGCAGTTCTTC. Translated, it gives CASSLRAANNEQFF.

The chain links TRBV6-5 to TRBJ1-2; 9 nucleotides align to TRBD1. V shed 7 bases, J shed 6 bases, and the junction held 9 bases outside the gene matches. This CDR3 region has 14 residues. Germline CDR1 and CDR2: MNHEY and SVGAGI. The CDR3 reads CASKPSGTGNGYTF. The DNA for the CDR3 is TGTGCCAGCAAACCATCTGGGACAGGGAATGGCTACACCTTC.

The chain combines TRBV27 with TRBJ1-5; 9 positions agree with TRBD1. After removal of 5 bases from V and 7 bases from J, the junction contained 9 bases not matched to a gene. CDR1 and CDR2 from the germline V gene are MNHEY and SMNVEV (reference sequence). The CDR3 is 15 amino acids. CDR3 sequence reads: CASSPLTGGLQPQHF. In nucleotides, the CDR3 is TGTGCCAGCAGTCCGCTCACAGGGGGCTTGCAGCCCCAGCATTTT.

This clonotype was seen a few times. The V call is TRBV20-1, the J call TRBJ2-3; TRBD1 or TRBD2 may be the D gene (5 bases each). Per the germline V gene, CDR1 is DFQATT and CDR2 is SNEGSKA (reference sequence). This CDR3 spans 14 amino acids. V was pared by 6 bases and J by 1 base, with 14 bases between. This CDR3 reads CSAARDGGTDTQYF. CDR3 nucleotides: TGCAGTGCCGCACGGGACGGGGGCACAGATACGCAGTATTTT.

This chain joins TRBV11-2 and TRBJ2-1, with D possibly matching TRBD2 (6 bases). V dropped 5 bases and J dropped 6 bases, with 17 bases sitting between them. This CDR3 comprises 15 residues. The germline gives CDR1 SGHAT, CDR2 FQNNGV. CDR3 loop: CASSTITLAVNEQFF. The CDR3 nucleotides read TGTGCCAGCAGCACGATCACACTAGCAGTCAATGAGCAGTTCTTC.

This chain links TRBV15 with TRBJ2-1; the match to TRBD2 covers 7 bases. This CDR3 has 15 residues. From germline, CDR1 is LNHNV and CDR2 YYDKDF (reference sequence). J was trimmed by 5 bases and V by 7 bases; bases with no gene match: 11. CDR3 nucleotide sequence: TGTGCCACCAAGGCTTTTAGCGGGCAGCACAATGAGCAGTTCTTC. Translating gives CATKAFSGQHNEQFF.

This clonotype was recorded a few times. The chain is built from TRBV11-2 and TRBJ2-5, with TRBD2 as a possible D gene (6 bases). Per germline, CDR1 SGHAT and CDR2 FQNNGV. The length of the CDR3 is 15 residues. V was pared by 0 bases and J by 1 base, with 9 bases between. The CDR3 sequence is CASSLESSAQETQYF. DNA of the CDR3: TGTGCCAGCAGCTTAGAGTCTAGCGCCCAAGAGACCCAGTACTTC. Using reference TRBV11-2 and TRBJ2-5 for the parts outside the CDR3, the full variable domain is EAGVAQSPRYKIIEKRQSVAFWCNPISGHATLYWYQQILGQGPKLLIQFQNNGVVDDSQLPKDRFSAERLKGVDSTLKIQPAKLEDSAVYLCASSLESSAQETQYFGPGTRLLVL.

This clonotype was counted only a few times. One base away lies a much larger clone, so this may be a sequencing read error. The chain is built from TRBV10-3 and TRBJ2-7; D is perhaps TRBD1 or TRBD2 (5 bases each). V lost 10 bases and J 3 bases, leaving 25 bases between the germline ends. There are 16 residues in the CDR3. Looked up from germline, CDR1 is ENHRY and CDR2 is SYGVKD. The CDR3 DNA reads TGTGCCACAGGTCGGGGTATGGGGGAGAGCGGCTACGAGCAGTACTTC. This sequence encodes CATGRGMGESGYEQYF.

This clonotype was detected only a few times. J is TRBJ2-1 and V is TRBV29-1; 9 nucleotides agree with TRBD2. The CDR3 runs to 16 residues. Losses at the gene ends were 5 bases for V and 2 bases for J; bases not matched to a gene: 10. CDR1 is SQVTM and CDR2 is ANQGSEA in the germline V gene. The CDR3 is CSVIGTSNTPYNEQFF. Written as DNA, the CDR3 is TGCAGCGTTATAGGGACTAGCAACACGCCCTACAATGAGCAGTTCTTC.

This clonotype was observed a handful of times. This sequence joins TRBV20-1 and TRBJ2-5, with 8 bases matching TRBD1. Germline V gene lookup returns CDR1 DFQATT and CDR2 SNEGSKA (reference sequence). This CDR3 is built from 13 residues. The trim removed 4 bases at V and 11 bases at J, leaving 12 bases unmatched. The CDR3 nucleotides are TGCAGTGCTATTTCCGGGACAGGACTCAAGCAGTACTTC. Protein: CSAISGTGLKQYF.

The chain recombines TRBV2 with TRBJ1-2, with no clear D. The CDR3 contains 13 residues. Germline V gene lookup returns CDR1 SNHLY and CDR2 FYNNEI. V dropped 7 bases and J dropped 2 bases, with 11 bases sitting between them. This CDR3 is CASNEESNYGYTF. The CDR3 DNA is TGTGCCAGCAACGAGGAATCCAACTATGGCTACACCTTC.

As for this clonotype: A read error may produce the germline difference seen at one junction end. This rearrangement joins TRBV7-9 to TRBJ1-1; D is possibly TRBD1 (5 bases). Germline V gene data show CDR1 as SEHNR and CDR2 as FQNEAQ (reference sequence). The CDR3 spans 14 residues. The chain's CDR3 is CVSSTTLRQFVAFF. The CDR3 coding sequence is TGTGTCAGCAGCACGACCCTAAGACAGTTCGTGGCTTTCTTT.

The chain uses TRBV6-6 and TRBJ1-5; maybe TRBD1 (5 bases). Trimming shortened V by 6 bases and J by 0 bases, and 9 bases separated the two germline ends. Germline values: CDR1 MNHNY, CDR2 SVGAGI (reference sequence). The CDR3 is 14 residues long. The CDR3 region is CASRQGNSNQPQHF. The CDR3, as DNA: TGTGCCAGCAGGCAGGGCAATAGCAATCAGCCCCAGCATTTT.

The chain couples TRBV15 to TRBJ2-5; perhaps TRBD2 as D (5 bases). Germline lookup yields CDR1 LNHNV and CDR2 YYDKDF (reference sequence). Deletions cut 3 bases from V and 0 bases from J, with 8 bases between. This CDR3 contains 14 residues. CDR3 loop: CATSRSGYQETQYF. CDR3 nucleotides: TGTGCCACCAGCAGGTCGGGGTACCAAGAGACCCAGTACTTC.

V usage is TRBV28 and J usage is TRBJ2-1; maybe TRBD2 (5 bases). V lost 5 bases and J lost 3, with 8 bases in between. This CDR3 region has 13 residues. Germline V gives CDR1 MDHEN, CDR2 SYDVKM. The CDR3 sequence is CASSVAIYNEQFF. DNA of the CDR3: TGTGCCAGCAGTGTAGCGATCTACAATGAGCAGTTCTTC.

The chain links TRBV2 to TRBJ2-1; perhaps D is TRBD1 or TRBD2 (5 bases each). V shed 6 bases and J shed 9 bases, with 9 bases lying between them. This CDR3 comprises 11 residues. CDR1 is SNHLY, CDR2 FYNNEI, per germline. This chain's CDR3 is CASRGVGEQFF. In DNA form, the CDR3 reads TGTGCCAGCAGGGGGGTGGGTGAGCAGTTCTTC.

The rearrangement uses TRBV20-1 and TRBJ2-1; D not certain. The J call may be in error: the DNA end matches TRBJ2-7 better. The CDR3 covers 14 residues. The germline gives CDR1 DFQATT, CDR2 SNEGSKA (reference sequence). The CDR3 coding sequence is TGCAGTGCCAGGACGGTATACTCCTACAATGAGCAGTACTTC. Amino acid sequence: CSARTVYSYNEQYF.

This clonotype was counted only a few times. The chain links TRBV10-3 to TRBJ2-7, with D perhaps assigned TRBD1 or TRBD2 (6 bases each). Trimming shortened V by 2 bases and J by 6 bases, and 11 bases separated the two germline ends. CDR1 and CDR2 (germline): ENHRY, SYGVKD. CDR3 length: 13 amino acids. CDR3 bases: TGTGCCATCAGTGAGGGAGGGGGTGTCGAGCAGTACTTC. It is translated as CAISEGGGVEQYF.

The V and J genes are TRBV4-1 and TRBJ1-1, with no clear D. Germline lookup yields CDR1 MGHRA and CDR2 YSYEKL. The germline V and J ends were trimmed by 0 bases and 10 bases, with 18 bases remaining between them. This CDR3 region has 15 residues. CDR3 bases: TGCGCCAGCAGCCAAGAGGTTACGTTCGAAGCCCCAGCTTTCTTT. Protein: CASSQEVTFEAPAFF.

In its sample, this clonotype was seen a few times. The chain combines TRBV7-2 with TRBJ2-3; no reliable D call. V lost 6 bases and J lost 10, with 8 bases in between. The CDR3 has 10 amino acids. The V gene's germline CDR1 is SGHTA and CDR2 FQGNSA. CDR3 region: CASRNDAQYF. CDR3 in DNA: TGTGCCAGCAGGAACGATGCGCAGTATTTT. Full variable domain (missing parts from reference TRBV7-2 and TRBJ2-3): GAGVSQSPSNKVTEKGKDVELRCDPISGHTALYWYRQSLGQGLEFLIYFQGNSAPDKSGLPSDRFSAERTGGSVSTLTIQRTQQEDSAVYLCASRNDAQYFGPGTRLTVL.

CDR3 in amino acids: CASSALPRETQYF. CDR3 nucleotides: TGTGCCAGCAGCGCATTGCCGAGAGAGACCCAGTACTTC. The chain has TRBV5-6 and TRBJ2-5; no firm D call. Between the trimmed V and J ends, which lost 4 bases and 4 bases, there was a span of 11 bases. Germline V gene lookup returns CDR1 SGHDT and CDR2 YYEEEE. This CDR3 region has 13 residues.

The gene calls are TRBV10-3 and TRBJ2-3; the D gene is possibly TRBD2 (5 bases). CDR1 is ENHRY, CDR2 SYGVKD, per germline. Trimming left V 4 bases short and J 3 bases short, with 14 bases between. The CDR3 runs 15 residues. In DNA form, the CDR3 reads TGTGCCATCAGTGCTCGGGTATCGGGAACAGATACGCAGTATTTT. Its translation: CAISARVSGTDTQYF.

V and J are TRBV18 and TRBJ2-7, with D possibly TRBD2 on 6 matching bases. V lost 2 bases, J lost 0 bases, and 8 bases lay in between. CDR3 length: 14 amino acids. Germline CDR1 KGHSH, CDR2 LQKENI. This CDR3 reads CASSPSGLSYEQYF. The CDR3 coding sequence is TGTGCCAGCTCACCAAGCGGGCTCTCCTACGAGCAGTACTTC.

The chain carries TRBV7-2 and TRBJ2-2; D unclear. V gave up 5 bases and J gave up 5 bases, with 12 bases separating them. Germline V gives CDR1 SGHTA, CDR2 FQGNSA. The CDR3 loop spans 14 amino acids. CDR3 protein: CASSPAPATGELFF. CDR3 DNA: TGTGCCAGCAGCCCGGCACCCGCAACCGGGGAGCTGTTTTTT.

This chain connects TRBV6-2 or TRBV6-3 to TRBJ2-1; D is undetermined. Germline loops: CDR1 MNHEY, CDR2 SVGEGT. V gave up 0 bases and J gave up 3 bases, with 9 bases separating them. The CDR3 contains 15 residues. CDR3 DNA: TGTGCCAGCAGTTACTCAGCGCCAGACTACAATGAGCAGTTCTTC. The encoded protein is CASSYSAPDYNEQFF.

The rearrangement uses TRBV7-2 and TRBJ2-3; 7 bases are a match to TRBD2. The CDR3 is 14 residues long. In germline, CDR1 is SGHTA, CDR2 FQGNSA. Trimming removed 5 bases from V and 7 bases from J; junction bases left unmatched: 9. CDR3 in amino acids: CASSPRGGVNTQYF. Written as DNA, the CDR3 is TGTGCCAGCAGCCCCCGCGGGGGTGTGAATACGCAGTATTTT.